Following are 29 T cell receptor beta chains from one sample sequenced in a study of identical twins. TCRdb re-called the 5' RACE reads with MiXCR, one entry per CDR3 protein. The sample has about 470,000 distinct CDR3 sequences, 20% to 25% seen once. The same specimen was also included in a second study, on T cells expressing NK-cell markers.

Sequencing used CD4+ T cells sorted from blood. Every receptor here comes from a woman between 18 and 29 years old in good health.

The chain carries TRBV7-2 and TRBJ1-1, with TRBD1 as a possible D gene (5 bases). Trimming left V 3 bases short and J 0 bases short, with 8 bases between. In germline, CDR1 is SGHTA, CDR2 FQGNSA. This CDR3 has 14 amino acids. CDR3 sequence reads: CASSFPGMNTEAFF. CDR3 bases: TGTGCCAGCAGCTTTCCAGGGATGAACACTGAAGCTTTCTTT.

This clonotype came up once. CDR3 in amino acids: CASSYSSAFHYEQYF. As DNA, the CDR3 is TGTGCCAGCAGTTACTCTTCGGCATTCCACTACGAGCAGTACTTC. The chain carries TRBV6-5 and TRBJ2-7; the D is unclear. Germline V CDR1 and CDR2: MNHEY, SVGAGI. This CDR3 region has 15 residues. The V end was cut by 0 bases, the J end by 3 bases, with 12 bases between.

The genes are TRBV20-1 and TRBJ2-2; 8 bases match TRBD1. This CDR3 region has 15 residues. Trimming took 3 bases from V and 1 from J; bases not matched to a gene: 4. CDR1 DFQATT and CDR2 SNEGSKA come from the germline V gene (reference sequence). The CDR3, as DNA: TGCAGTGCTAGTATGGGGACAGGGAACACCGGGGAGCTGTTTTTT. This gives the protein CSASMGTGNTGELFF.

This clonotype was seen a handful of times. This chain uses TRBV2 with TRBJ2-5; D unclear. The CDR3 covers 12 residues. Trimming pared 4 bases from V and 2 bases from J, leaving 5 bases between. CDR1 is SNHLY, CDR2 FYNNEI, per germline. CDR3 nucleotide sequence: TGTGCCAGCAGTGCCCTACAAGAGACCCAGTACTTC. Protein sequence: CASSALQETQYF. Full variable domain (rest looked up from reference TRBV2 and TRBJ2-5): EPEVTQTPSHQVTQMGQEVILRCVPISNHLYFYWYRQILGQKVEFLVSFYNNEISEKSEIFDDQFSVERPDGSNFTLKIRSTKLEDSAMYFCASSALQETQYFGPGTRLLVL.

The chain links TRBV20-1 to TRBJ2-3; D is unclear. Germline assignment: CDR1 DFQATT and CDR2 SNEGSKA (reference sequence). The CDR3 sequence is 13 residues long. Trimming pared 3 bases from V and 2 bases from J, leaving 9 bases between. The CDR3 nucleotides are TGCAGTGCTAGCTTACGGATCACAGATACGCAGTATTTT. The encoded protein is CSASLRITDTQYF.

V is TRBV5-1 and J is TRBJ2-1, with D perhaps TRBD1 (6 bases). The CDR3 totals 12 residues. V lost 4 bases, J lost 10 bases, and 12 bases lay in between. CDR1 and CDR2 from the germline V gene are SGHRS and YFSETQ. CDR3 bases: TGCGCCAGCAGCCTTGCTCAGGGGGAGCAGTTCTTC. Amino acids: CASSLAQGEQFF.

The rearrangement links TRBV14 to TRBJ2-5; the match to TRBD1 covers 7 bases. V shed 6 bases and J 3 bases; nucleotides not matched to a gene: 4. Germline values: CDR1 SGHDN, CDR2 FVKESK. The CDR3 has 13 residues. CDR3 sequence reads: CASRTGWEETQYF. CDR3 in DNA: TGTGCCAGCAGGACAGGGTGGGAAGAGACCCAGTACTTC.

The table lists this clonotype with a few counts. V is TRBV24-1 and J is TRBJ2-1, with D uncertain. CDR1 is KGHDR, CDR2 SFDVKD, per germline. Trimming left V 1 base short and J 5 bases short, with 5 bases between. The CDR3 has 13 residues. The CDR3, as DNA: TGTGCCACCAGTGATTTCCCTCACAATGAGCAGTTCTTC. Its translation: CATSDFPHNEQFF.

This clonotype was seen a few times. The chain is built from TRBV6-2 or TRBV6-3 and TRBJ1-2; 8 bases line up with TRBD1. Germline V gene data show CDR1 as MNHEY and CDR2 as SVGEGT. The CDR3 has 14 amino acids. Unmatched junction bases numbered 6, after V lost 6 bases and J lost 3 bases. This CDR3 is CASRATGADYGYTF. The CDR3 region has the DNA TGTGCCAGCAGGGCGACAGGGGCTGACTATGGCTACACCTTC.

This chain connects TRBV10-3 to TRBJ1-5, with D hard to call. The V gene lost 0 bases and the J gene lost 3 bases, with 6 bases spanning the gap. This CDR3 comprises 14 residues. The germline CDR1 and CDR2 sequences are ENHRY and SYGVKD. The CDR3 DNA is TGTGCCATCAGTGAGTCAGGGATCAATCAGCCCCAGCATTTT. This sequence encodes CAISESGINQPQHF.

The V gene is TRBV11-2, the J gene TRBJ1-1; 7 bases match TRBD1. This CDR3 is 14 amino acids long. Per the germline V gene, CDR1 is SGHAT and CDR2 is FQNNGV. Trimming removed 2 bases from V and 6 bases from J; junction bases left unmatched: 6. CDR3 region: CASSLTGTGAEAFF. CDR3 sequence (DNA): TGTGCCAGCAGCTTAACGGGAACAGGGGCTGAAGCTTTCTTT.

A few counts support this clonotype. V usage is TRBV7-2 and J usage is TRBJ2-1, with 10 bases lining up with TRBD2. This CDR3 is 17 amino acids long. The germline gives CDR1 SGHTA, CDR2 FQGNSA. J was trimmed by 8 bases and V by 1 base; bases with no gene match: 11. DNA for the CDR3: TGTGCCAGCAGCTTAGTGGCTAGCGGGAGTGGGTTTCATGAGCAGTTCTTC. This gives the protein CASSLVASGSGFHEQFF.

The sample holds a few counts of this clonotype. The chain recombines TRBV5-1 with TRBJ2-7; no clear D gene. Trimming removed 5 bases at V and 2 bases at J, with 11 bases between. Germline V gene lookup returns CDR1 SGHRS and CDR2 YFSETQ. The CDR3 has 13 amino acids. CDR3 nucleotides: TGCGCCAGCAGACGTCCGGTGCCCTACGAGCAGTACTTC. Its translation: CASRRPVPYEQYF.

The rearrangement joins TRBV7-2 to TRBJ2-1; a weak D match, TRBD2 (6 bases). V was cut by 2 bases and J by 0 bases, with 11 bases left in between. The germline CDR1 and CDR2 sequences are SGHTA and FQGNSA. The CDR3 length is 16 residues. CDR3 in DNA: TGTGCCAGCAGCTTATTCGCGGGGCTCTCCTACAATGAGCAGTTCTTC. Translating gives CASSLFAGLSYNEQFF.

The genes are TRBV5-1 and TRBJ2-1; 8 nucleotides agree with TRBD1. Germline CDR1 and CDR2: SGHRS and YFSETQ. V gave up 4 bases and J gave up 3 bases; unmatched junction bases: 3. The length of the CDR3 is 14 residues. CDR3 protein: CASSRTGNYNEQFF. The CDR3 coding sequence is TGCGCCAGCAGCAGGACAGGGAACTACAATGAGCAGTTCTTC.

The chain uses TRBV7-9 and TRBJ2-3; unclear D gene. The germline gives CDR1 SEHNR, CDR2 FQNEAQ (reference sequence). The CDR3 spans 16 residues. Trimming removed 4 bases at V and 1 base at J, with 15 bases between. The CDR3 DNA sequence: TGTGCCAGCAGCTCAACGCGATGGGCTCGCACAGATACGCAGTATTTT. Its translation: CASSSTRWARTDTQYF. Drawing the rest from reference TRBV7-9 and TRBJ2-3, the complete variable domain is DTGVSQNPRHKITKRGQNVTFRCDPISEHNRLYWYRQTLGQGPEFLTYFQNEAQLEKSRLLSDRFSAERPKGSFSTLEIQRTEQGDSAMYLCASSSTRWARTDTQYFGPGTRLTVL.

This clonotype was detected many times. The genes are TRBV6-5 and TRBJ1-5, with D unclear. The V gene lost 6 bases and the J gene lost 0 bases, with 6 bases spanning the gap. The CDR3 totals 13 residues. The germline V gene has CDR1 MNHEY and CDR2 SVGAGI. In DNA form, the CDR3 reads TGTGCCAGCAGGTTATATAGCAATCAGCCCCAGCATTTT. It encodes CASRLYSNQPQHF.

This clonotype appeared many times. CDR3 residues: CASSPGQGVDTQYF. The CDR3 DNA follows: TGTGCCAGCAGCCCCGGACAGGGTGTAGATACGCAGTATTTT. The genes are TRBV7-8 and TRBJ2-3, with 8 positions matching TRBD1. Germline assignment: CDR1 SGHVS and CDR2 FQNEAQ. Trimming took 5 bases from V and 5 from J; bases not matched to a gene: 6. The CDR3 is made up of 14 amino acids.

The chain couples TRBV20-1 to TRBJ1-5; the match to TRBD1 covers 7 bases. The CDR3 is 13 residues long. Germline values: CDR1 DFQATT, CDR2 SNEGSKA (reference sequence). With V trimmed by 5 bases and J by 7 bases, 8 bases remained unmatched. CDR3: CSAFDREGQPQHF. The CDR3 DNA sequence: TGCAGTGCTTTCGACAGGGAGGGACAGCCCCAGCATTTT.

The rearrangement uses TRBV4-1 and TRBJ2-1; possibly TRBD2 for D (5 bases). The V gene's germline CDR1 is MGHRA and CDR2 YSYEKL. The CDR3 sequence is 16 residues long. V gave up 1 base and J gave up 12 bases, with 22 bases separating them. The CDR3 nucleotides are TGCGCCAGCAGCCAAGGACAACTAGATTCTGAATCAGTGCAGTTCTTC. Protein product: CASSQGQLDSESVQFF.

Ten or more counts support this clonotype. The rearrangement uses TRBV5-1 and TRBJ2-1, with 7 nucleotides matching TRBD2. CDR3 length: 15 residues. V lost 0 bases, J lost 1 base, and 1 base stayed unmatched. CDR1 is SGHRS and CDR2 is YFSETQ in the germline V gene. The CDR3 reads CASSLGGGSYNEQFF. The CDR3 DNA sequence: TGCGCCAGCAGCTTGGGGGGGGGTTCCTACAATGAGCAGTTCTTC. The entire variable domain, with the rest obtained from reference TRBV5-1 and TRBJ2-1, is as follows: KAGVTQTPRYLIKTRGQQVTLSCSPISGHRSVSWYQQTPGQGLQFLFEYFSETQRNKGNFPGRFSGRQFSNSRSEMNVSTLELGDSALYLCASSLGGGSYNEQFFGPGTRLTVL.

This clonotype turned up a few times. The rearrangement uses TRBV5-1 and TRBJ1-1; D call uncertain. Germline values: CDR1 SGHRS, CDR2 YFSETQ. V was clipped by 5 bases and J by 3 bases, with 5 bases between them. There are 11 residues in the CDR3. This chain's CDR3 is CASRRDTEAFF. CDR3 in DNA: TGCGCCAGCAGGCGGGACACTGAAGCTTTCTTT.

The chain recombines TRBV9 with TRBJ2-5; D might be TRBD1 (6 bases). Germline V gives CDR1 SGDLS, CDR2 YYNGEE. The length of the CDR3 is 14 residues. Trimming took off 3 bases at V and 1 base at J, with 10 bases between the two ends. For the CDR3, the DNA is TGTGCCAGCAGCGCTCGGACAGCCCAAGAGACCCAGTACTTC. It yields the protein CASSARTAQETQYF.

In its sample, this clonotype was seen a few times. DNA for the CDR3: TGTGCCAGCAGCTTGTACACCGGGACAGTGAACACTGAAGCTTTCTTT. This encodes CASSLYTGTVNTEAFF. The chain joins TRBV7-2 to TRBJ1-1, with 7 bases lining up with TRBD1. The V segment lost 3 bases and the J segment 0 bases; nucleotides outside the gene matches: 7. The germline V gene encodes CDR1 SGHTA and CDR2 FQGNSA. The CDR3 loop spans 16 amino acids.

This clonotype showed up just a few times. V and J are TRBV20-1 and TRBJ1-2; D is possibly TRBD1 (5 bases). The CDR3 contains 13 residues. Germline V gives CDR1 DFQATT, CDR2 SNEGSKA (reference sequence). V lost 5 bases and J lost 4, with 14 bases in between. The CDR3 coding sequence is TGCAGTGCTCCGGGACTTAACTCCTATGGCTACACCTTC. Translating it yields CSAPGLNSYGYTF.

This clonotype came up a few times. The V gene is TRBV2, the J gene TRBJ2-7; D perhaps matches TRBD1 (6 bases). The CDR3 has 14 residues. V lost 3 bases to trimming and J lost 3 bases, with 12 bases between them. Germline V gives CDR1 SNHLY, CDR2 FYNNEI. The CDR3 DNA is TGTGCCAGCAGTGAGGAGGACAGTTACTACGAGCAGTACTTC. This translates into CASSEEDSYYEQYF. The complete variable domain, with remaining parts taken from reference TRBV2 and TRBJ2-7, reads EPEVTQTPSHQVTQMGQEVILRCVPISNHLYFYWYRQILGQKVEFLVSFYNNEISEKSEIFDDQFSVERPDGSNFTLKIRSTKLEDSAMYFCASSEEDSYYEQYFGPGTRLTVT.

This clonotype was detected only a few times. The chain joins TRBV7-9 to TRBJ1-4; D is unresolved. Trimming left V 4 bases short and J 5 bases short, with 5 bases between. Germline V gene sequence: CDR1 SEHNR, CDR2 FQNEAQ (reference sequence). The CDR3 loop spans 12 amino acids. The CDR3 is CASSWANEKLFF. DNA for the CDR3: TGTGCCAGCAGCTGGGCGAATGAAAAACTGTTTTTT.

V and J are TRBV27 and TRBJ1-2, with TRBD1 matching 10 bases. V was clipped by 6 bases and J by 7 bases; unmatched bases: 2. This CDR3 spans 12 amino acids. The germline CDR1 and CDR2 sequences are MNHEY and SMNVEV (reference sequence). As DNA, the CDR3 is TGTGCCAGCAGGGGACAGGGGTTTGGCTACACCTTC. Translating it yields CASRGQGFGYTF.

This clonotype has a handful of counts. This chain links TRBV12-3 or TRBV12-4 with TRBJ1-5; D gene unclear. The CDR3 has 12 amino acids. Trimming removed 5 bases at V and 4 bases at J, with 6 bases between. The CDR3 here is CASSPKNQPQHF. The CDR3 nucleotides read TGTGCCAGCAGTCCCAAGAATCAGCCCCAGCATTTT.